This TCR beta chain was documented in a study of CD8+CD57+ T cells in acquired aplastic anemia. At the level of the study: Each DNA sample taken from sorted CD4+ and CD8+ cells came to 3.2 ug on average. Study-wide results and limits: Patients and controls shared under 35 CD8+ CDR3 sequences, which appeared highly expressed in patients and within their immunodominant clones. No significant patient-versus-control difference appeared in CD8+ Simpson's diversity.

The CDR3 runs 13 residues. CDR1 and CDR2 (germline): SGHDT, YYEEEE. V was clipped by 4 bases and J by 3 bases, with 10 bases between them. There are a few counts of this clonotype. The antigen is unknown. Genomic DNA templated the TCR beta VDJ and CDR3 profiling. TCRdb re-called the reads with MiXCR, one entry per CDR3 protein. The profile covers 130,000 or so distinct CDR3 sequences, with over 30% appearing a single time and about 2.6% taken by the ten largest. Patients who underwent sequencing had shown CD8+CD57+ cell expansion by flow cytometry. Sequencing was done on a sample of sorted CD4+, CD8+, or CD8+CD57+ T cells (not recorded which) from PBMCs. This chain joins TRBV5-6 and TRBJ1-1; D ambiguous. This sequence was found in a human donor with aplastic anemia. The CDR3 spells CASSPRHYTEAFF. CDR3 in DNA: TGTGCCAGCAGCCCCAGACACTACACTGAAGCTTTCTTT.